Here is one T cell receptor (beta chain) with its context. No antigen is known for it. This entry belongs to a study of CD4 T cells in relation to SARS-CoV-2 and coronaviruses. Naive or memory CD4+ cells were cultured 1:1 with T cell-depleted PBMCs plus CEF. Only in-frame clones appear in the TCRdb table, and some are missing; sequencing was by immunoSEQ multiplex PCR. This table has 40,000 or so clones, 82% appearing once. CDR1 GTSNPN and CDR2 SVGIG come from the germline V gene (reference sequence). The length of the CDR3 is 17 residues. J was trimmed by 1 base and V by 2 bases; bases with no gene match: 8.

Sequenced: naive CD4+ T cells from PBMCs, cultured in vitro. Documented subset: naive CD4+ T cells isolated by negative enrichment. The rearrangement joins TRBV30 to TRBJ2-5; the match to TRBD2 covers 12 bases. This clonotype originated in an adult with COVID-19. The CDR3 loop is CAWSSRRTSGTQETQYF. The CDR3 region has the DNA TGTGCCTGGAGTTCCCGCCGGACTAGCGGGACCCAAGAGACCCAGTACTTC.